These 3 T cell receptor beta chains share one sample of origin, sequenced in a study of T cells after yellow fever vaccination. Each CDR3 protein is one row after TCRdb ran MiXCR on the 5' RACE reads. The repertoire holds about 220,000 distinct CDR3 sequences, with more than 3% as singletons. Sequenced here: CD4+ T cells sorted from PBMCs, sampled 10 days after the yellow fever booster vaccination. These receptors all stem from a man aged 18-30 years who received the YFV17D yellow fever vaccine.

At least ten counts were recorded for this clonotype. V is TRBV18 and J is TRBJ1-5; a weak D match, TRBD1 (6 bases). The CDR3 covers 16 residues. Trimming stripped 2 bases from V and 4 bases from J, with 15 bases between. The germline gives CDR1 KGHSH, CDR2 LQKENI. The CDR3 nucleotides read TGTGCCAGCTCACCAACGCTGGGGGGGCGAAATCAGCCCCAGCATTTT. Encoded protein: CASSPTLGGRNQPQHF. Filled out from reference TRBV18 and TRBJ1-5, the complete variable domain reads NAGVMQNPRHLVRRRGQEARLRCSPMKGHSHVYWYRQLPEEGLKFMVYLQKENIIDESGMPKERFSAEFPKEGPSILRIQQVVRGDSAAYFCASSPTLGGRNQPQHFGDGTRLSIL.

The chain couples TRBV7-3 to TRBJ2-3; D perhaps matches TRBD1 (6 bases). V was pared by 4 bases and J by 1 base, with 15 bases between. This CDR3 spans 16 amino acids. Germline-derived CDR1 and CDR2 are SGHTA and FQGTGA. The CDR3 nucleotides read TGTGCCAGCAGCTATGGGGGCAGGGCTGGCACAGATACGCAGTATTTT. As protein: CASSYGGRAGTDTQYF.

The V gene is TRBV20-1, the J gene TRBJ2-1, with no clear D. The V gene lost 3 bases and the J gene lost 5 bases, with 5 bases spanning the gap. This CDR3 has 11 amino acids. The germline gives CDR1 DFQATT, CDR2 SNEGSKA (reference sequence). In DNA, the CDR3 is TGCAGTGCTAGGACAAACAATGAGCAGTTCTTC. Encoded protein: CSARTNNEQFF.